This T cell receptor beta chain derives from a study of T cell responses to AZD1222 COVID-19 vaccine. The CDR3 loop spans 16 amino acids. Sequencing used immunoSEQ multiplex PCR; TCRdb keeps in-frame clones, though not all of them. In the table there are some 180,000 clones, about 93% of which are singletons. The sample in question was peripheral blood, obtained 28 days after the second AZD1222 dose. V gene TRBV21-1 combines with J gene TRBJ2-7; TRBD1 is taken as the D call from the table, unchecked against the DNA. TRBV21-1 is given as a pseudogene. This clonotype originated in an adult who received the AZD1222 COVID-19 vaccine. The CDR3 DNA reads as TGTGCCAGCAGCCTCCGTGACAGGGGACGAACCTACGAGCAGTACTTC. Protein: CASSLRDRGRTYEQYF.